The 18 T cell receptor beta chains given below trace back to one sample, sequenced in a study of shared clonotypes between healthy human individuals. The repertoire was sequenced with immunoSEQ multiplex PCR; TCRdb's copy has only in-frame clones and lacks some. The table has approximately 110,000 clones, around two thirds seen once. Sequences were obtained from memory CD8+ T cells sorted from blood. Subset here: CD45RO+ cells pooled with CCR7-negative TemRA cells. These receptor sequences come from a woman younger than 45 in good health.

This clone has just one count. The gene calls are TRBV19 and TRBJ1-1; 10 positions match TRBD1. The junction had 22 bases not matched to a gene; V was cut back by 4 bases and J by 8 bases. Germline lookup yields CDR1 LNHDA and CDR2 SQIVND (reference sequence). CDR3 length: 19 amino acids. The CDR3 nucleotides are TGTGCCAGTAGTAAGTCCCGGGACAGGGGTTGGGTCTCTCCCCAAGAAGCTTTCTTT. It yields the protein CASSKSRDRGWVSPQEAFF.

This clone was recorded at least ten times. Other DNA variants within this sample encode the same CDR3. V and J are TRBV6-1 and TRBJ2-5, with TRBD2 matching 11 bases. Looked up from germline, CDR1 is MNHNS and CDR2 is SASEGT. The CDR3 consists of 15 residues. The V gene end was trimmed by 2 bases and the J gene end by 4 bases; junction bases not matched to a gene: 3. CDR3 nucleotide sequence: TGTGCCAGCAGTGAATTAGCGGGAGGGCCAGAGACCCAGTACTTC. This codes for CASSELAGGPETQYF.

This sequence joins TRBV25-1 and TRBJ2-1; 10 bases align to TRBD1. The V gene's germline CDR1 is MGHDK and CDR2 SYGVNS. This CDR3 is 17 amino acids long. J lost 4 bases, V lost 2 bases, and 8 bases had no gene match. In nucleotides, the CDR3 is TGTGCCAGCAGTGAAAAACCGGGACAGGGGTCTTACAATGAGCAGTTCTTC. It translates to CASSEKPGQGSYNEQFF.

CDR3 sequence reads: CSVDMGDYGYTF. As DNA, the CDR3 is TGCAGCGTTGACATGGGCGACTATGGCTACACCTTC. The chain uses TRBV29-1 and TRBJ1-2, with no clear D. Per the germline V gene, CDR1 is SQVTM and CDR2 is ANQGSEA. The V end lost 3 bases, the J end lost 3 bases, and 8 bases lay between the germline ends. This CDR3 spans 12 amino acids.

The chain joins TRBV5-8 to TRBJ2-7; TRBD2 agrees at 14 bases. CDR1 SGHTS and CDR2 YDEGEE come from the germline V gene. The J segment lost 3 bases and the V segment lost 4 bases, leaving 0 bases of the junction unmatched. The CDR3 spans 14 residues. The CDR3 region is CASSGTSGSYEQYF. CDR3 DNA: TGTGCCAGCAGCGGGACTAGCGGGAGCTACGAGCAGTACTTC.

The chain carries TRBV2 and TRBJ2-1; D is ambiguous. The V end was cut by 5 bases, the J end by 0 bases, with 8 bases between. CDR1 is SNHLY, CDR2 FYNNEI, per germline. CDR3 length: 14 residues. The CDR3 sequence: CASSPLSSYNEQFF. The DNA of the CDR3 is TGTGCCAGCAGTCCCCTTAGCTCCTACAATGAGCAGTTCTTC.

The J gene is TRBJ2-7, the V gene TRBV28; the D gene could be TRBD1 or TRBD2 (5 bases each). V was clipped by 5 bases and J by 5 bases, with 10 bases between them. Germline V gene lookup returns CDR1 MDHEN and CDR2 SYDVKM. The CDR3 totals 12 residues. CDR3: CASSRGVDEQYF. The DNA for the CDR3 is TGTGCCAGCAGTCGAGGGGTAGACGAGCAGTACTTC.

The rearrangement uses TRBV7-9 and TRBJ2-2; 9 bases fit TRBD2. The CDR3 runs 16 residues. Germline loops: CDR1 SEHNR, CDR2 FQNEAQ (reference sequence). The V gene end was trimmed by 1 base and the J gene end by 5 bases; junction bases not matched to a gene: 5. The CDR3 is CASSLELAGDTGELFF. CDR3 bases: TGTGCCAGCAGCTTAGAACTAGCGGGCGATACCGGGGAGCTGTTTTTT.

CDR3 sequence reads: CASKPWRGVSQPQHF. The CDR3, as DNA: TGTGCCAGCAAACCTTGGAGGGGGGTCAGTCAGCCCCAGCATTTT. The chain joins TRBV28 to TRBJ1-5; D is perhaps TRBD1 (6 bases). This CDR3 region has 15 residues. The ends were cut back, 7 bases at V and 6 bases at J, with 19 bases in the middle. Per germline, CDR1 MDHEN and CDR2 SYDVKM.

The CDR3 DNA reads TGTGCCAGCAGCTCTCCAACGAACACTGAAGCTTTCTTT. It is translated as CASSSPTNTEAFF. This chain joins TRBV7-9 and TRBJ1-1, with D hard to call. The ends were cut back, 4 bases at V and 1 base at J, with 7 bases in the middle. Germline loops: CDR1 SEHNR, CDR2 FQNEAQ (reference sequence). CDR3 length: 13 amino acids.

V and J are TRBV7-2 and TRBJ2-7, with D maybe TRBD2 (5 bases). CDR1 is SGHTA and CDR2 is FQGNSA in the germline V gene. The CDR3 runs 16 residues. Trimming took off 0 bases at V and 2 bases at J, with 14 bases between the two ends. CDR3 in DNA: TGTGCCAGCAGCTTAGCGGCGAAGGGAGTCCCCTACGAGCAGTACTTC. It codes for CASSLAAKGVPYEQYF. The full variable domain, in which reference TRBV7-2 and TRBJ2-7 provide the parts outside the CDR3, is GAGVSQSPSNKVTEKGKDVELRCDPISGHTALYWYRQSLGQGLEFLIYFQGNSAPDKSGLPSDRFSAERTGGSVSTLTIQRTQQEDSAVYLCASSLAAKGVPYEQYFGPGTRLTVT.

There are many counts of this clone. V is TRBV6-4 and J is TRBJ2-1; D perhaps matches TRBD2 (6 bases). V lost 2 bases and J lost 9, with 14 bases in between. The germline V gene has CDR1 MRHNA and CDR2 SNTAGT. CDR3 length: 14 amino acids. CDR3 sequence: CASSDRMGGSEQFF. CDR3 in DNA: TGTGCCAGCAGTGACAGAATGGGGGGAAGTGAGCAGTTCTTC.

This clone occurred many times. V is TRBV19 and J is TRBJ2-2; 7 positions match TRBD1. CDR1 and CDR2 from the germline V gene are LNHDA and SQIVND (reference sequence). Trimming took 7 bases from V and 5 from J; bases not matched to a gene: 7. The CDR3 extends over 14 amino acids. The CDR3 bases are TGTGCCAGTACCATGACAGGGTGGACCGGGGAGCTGTTTTTT. It specifies CASTMTGWTGELFF.

This clone was recorded a few times. V usage is TRBV5-6 and J usage is TRBJ2-1; perhaps TRBD1 as D (6 bases). Germline values: CDR1 SGHDT, CDR2 YYEEEE. This CDR3 spans 16 amino acids. The V end lost 1 base, the J end lost 0 bases, and 11 bases lay between the germline ends. The chain's CDR3 is CASSLSGDPSYNEQFF. The CDR3 nucleotides are TGTGCCAGCAGCTTGTCAGGGGACCCCTCCTACAATGAGCAGTTCTTC.

The V and J genes are TRBV19 and TRBJ1-5, with D uncertain. CDR1 LNHDA and CDR2 SQIVND come from the germline V gene (reference sequence). The CDR3 extends over 14 amino acids. Trimming shortened V by 1 base and J by 6 bases, and 10 bases separated the two germline ends. The CDR3 loop reads CASSIGWGSQPQHF. CDR3 nucleotide sequence: TGTGCCAGTAGTATAGGATGGGGAAGTCAGCCCCAGCATTTT.

The gene calls are TRBV25-1 and TRBJ2-3; no definite D call. This CDR3 has 14 amino acids. Trimming removed 1 base at V and 4 bases at J, with 9 bases between. Germline V CDR1 and CDR2: MGHDK, SYGVNS. CDR3 sequence: CASSEFGAADTQYF. The CDR3 bases are TGTGCCAGCAGTGAATTCGGAGCTGCAGATACGCAGTATTTT.

This chain links TRBV13 with TRBJ2-7; D is perhaps TRBD1 (7 bases). The germline CDR1 and CDR2 sequences are PRHDT and FYEKMQ (reference sequence). V lost 6 bases, J lost 3 bases, and 15 bases lay in between. The CDR3 sequence is 14 residues long. The CDR3 here is CASRRRGANYEQYF. The CDR3 DNA is TGTGCCAGCAGACGCAGGGGGGCCAACTACGAGCAGTACTTC.

DNA of the CDR3: TGTGCCAGCAGCCTGGGTACCAGGGGAATCCCAGATACGCAGTATTTT. As protein: CASSLGTRGIPDTQYF. The chain carries TRBV5-6 and TRBJ2-3, with D possibly TRBD1 on 6 matching bases. In germline, CDR1 is SGHDT, CDR2 YYEEEE. The CDR3 runs to 16 residues. Trimming shortened V by 4 bases and J by 4 bases, and 19 bases separated the two germline ends.